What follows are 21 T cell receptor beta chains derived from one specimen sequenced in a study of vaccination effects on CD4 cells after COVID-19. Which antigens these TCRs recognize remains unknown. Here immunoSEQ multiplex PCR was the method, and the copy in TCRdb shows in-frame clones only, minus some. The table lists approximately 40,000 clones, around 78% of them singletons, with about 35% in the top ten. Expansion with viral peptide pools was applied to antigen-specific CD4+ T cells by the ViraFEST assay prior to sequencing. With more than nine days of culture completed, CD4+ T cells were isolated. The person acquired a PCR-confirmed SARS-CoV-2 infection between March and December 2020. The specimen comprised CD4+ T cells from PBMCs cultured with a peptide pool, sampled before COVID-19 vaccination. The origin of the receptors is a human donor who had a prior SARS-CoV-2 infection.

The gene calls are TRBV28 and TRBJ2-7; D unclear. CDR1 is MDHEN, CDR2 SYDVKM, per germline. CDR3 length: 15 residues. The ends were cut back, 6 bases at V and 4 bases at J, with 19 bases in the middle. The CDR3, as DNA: TGTGCCAGCAGAACGAACGGGCTCGCTACATACGAGCAGTACTTC. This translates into CASRTNGLATYEQYF.

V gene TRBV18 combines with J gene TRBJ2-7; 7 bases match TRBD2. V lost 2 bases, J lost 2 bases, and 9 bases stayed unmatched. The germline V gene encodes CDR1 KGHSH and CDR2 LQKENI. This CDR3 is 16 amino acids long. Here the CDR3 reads CASSPATSAKAYEQYF. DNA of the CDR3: TGTGCCAGCTCACCAGCTACTAGCGCAAAAGCCTACGAGCAGTACTTC. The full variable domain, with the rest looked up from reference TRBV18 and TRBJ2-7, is NAGVMQNPRHLVRRRGQEARLRCSPMKGHSHVYWYRQLPEEGLKFMVYLQKENIIDESGMPKERFSAEFPKEGPSILRIQQVVRGDSAAYFCASSPATSAKAYEQYFGPGTRLTVT.

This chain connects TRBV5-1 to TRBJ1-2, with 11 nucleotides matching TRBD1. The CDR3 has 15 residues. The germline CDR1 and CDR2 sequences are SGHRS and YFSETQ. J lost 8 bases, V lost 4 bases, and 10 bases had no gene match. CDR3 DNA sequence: TGCGCCAGCAGCCCATTCGGACAGGGGGCCGGGGGCTACACCTTC. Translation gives CASSPFGQGAGGYTF. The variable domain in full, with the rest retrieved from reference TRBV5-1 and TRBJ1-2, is KAGVTQTPRYLIKTRGQQVTLSCSPISGHRSVSWYQQTPGQGLQFLFEYFSETQRNKGNFPGRFSGRQFSNSRSEMNVSTLELGDSALYLCASSPFGQGAGGYTFGSGTRLTVV.

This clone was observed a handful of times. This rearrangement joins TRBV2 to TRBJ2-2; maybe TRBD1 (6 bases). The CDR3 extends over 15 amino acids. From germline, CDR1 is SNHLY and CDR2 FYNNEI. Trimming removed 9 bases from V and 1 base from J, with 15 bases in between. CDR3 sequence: CASSPGHLNTGELFF. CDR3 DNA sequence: TGTGCCAGTTCTCCGGGACACCTGAACACCGGGGAGCTGTTTTTT.

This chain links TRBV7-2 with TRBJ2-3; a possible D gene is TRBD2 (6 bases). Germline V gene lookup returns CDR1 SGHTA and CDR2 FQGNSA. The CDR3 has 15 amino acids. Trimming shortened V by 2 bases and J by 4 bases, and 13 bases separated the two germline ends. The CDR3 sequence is CASSLSGGPADTQYF. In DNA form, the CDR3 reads TGTGCCAGCAGCTTATCCGGGGGTCCTGCAGATACGCAGTATTTT.

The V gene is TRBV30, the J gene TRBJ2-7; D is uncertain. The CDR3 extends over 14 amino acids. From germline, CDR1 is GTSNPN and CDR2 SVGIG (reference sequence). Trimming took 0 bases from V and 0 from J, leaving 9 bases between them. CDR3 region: CAWSVGLSSYEQYF. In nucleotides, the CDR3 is TGTGCCTGGAGTGTAGGGCTCAGCTCCTACGAGCAGTACTTC.

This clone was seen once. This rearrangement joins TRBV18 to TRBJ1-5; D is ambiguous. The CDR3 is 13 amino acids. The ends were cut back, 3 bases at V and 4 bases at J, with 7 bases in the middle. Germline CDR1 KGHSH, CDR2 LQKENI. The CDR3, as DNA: TGTGCCAGCTCACCTGAGGAGAATCAGCCCCAGCATTTT. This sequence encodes CASSPEENQPQHF.

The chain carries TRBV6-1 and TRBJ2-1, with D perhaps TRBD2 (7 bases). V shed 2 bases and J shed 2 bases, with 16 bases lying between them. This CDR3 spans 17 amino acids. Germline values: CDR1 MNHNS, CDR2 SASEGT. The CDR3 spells CASSEWGAGEAYNEQFF. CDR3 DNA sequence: TGTGCCAGCAGTGAATGGGGGGCGGGGGAAGCCTACAATGAGCAGTTCTTC.

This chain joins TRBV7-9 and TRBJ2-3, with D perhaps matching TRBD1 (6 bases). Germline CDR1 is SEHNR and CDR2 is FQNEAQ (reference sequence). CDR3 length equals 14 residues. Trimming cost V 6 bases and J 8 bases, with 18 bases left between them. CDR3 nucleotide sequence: TGTGCCAGCAGGTCCGACAGGTCGTCCGCTACGCAGTATTTT. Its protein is CASRSDRSSATQYF.

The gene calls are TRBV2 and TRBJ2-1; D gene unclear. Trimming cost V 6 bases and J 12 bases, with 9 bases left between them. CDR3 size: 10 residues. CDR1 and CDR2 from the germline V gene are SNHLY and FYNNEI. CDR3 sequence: CASSETWQFF. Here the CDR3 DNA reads TGTGCCAGCAGCGAGACGTGGCAGTTCTTC.

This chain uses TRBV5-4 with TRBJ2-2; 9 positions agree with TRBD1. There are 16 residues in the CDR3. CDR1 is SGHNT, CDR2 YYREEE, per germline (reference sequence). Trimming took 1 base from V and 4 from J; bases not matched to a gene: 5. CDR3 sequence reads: CASSLSGQGLTGELFF. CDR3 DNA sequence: TGTGCCAGCAGCTTGTCAGGACAGGGGCTCACCGGGGAGCTGTTTTTT.

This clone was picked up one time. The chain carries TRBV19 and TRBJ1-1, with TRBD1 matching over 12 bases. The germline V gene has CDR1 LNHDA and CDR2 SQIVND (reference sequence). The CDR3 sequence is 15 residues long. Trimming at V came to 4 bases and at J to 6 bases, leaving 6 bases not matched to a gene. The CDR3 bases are TGTGCCAGTAGTACCTGGGACAGGGGGCCCTCTGAAGCTTTCTTT. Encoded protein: CASSTWDRGPSEAFF. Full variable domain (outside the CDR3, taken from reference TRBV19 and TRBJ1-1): DGGITQSPKYLFRKEGQNVTLSCEQNLNHDAMYWYRQDPGQGLRLIYYSQIVNDFQKGDIAEGYSVSREKKESFPLTVTSAQKNPTAFYLCASSTWDRGPSEAFFGQGTRLTVV.

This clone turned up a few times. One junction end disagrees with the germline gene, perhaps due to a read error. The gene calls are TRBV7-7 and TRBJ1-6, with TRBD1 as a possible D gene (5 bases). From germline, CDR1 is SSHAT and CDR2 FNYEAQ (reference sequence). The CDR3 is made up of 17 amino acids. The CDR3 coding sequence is TGTGCTAGCAGCCCTCACCCAGGGAGCTCCTATAATTCACCCCTCCACTTT. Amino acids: CASSPHPGSSYNSPLHF.

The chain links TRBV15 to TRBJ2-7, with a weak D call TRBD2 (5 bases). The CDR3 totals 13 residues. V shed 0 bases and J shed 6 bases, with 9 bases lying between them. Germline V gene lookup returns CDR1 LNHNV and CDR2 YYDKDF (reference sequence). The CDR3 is CATSRELVGEQYF. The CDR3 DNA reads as TGTGCCACCAGCAGAGAACTAGTAGGCGAGCAGTACTTC.

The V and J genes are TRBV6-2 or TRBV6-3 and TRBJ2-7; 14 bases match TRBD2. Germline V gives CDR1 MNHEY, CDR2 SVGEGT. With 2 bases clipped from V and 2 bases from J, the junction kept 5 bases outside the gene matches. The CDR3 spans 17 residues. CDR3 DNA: TGTGCCAGCAGTTACCCCCAGACTAGCGGGAGGGCCTACGAGCAGTACTTC. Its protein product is CASSYPQTSGRAYEQYF.

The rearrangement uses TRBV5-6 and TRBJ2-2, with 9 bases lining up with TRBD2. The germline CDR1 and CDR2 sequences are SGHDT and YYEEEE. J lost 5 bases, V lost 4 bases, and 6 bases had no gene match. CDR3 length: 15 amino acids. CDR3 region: CASSRSGGPTGELFF. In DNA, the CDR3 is TGTGCCAGCAGCCGTAGCGGGGGACCAACCGGGGAGCTGTTTTTT.

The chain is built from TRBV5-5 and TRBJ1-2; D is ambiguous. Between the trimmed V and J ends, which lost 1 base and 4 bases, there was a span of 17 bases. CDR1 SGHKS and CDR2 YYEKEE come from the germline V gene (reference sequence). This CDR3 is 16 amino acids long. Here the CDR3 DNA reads TGTGCCAGCAGCTTGTCCTTGTCCGGACTTATCTATGGCTACACCTTC. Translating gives CASSLSLSGLIYGYTF.

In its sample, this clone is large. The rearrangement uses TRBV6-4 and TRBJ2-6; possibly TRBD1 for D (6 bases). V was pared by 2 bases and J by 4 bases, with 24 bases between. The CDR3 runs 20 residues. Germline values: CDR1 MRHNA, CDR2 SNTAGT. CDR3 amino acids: CASSDPKFLGALRGANVLTF. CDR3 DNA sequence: TGTGCCAGCAGTGACCCTAAGTTTTTGGGGGCGCTGAGGGGGGCCAACGTCCTGACTTTC.

The DNA for the CDR3 is TGTGCCTGGAGTGGGGGGGTTCAGCCCCAGCATTTT. The encoded protein is CAWSGGVQPQHF. The V gene is TRBV30, the J gene TRBJ1-5; the D gene is possibly TRBD1 (5 bases). CDR1 is GTSNPN and CDR2 is SVGIG in the germline V gene (reference sequence). The CDR3 has 12 amino acids. V was trimmed by 1 base and J by 6 bases, leaving 7 bases between them.

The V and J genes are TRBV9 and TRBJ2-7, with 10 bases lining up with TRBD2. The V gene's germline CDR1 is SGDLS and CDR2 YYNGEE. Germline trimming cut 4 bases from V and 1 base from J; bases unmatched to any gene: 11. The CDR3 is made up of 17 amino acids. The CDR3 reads CASSPRSGLARSYEQYF. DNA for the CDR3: TGTGCCAGCAGCCCCCGATCGGGACTAGCGAGGTCCTACGAGCAGTACTTC.

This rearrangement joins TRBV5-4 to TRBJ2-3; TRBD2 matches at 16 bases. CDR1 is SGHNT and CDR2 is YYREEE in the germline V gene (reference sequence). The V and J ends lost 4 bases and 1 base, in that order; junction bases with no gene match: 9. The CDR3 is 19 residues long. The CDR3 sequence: CASSPPGLAGGLGTDTQYF. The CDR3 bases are TGTGCCAGCAGCCCCCCGGGACTAGCGGGAGGGCTCGGCACAGATACGCAGTATTTT.